This T cell receptor (beta chain) was sequenced for a study of glioma-infiltrating T cells after dendritic cell vaccination. Trimming left V 6 bases short and J 4 bases short, with 10 bases between. CDR3 size: 13 residues. Germline assignment: CDR1 MNHNS and CDR2 SASEGT. The PCR used 60 V beta and 13 J beta primers. Generated by immunoSEQ multiplex PCR, the TCRdb table keeps only in-frame clones and is missing some. This sample has under 100,000 clones, with 75% to 85% found just once. The source material was blood, sampled before dendritic cell vaccination. This receptor was taken from a human donor with glioblastoma. The rearrangement joins TRBV6-1 to TRBJ1-5; D remains ambiguous. The CDR3 loop is CASRGQVNQPQHF. The CDR3 DNA follows: TGTGCCAGCAGGGGTCAGGTAAATCAGCCCCAGCATTTT.